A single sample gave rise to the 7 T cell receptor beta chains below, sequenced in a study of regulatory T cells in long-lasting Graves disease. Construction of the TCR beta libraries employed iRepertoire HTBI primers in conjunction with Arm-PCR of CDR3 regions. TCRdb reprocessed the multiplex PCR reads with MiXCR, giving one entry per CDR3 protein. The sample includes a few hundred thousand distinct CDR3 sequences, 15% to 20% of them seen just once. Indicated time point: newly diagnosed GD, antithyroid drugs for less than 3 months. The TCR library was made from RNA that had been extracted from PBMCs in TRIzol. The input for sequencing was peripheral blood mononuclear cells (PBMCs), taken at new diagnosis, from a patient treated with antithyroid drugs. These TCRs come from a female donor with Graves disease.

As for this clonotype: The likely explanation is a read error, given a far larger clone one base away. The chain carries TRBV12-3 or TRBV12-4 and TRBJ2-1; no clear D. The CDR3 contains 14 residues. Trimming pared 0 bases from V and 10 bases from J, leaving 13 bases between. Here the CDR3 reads CASSLARLTYEQFF. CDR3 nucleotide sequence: TGTGCCAGCAGTTTAGCGCGCCTCACCTACGAGCAGTTCTTC.

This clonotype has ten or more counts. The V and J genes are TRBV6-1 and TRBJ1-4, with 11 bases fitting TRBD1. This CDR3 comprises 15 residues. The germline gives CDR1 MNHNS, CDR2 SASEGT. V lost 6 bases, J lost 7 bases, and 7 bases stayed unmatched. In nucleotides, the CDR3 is TGTGCCAGCAGCCCTCGGACAGGGGGCTTTGAAAAACTGTTTTTT. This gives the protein CASSPRTGGFEKLFF.

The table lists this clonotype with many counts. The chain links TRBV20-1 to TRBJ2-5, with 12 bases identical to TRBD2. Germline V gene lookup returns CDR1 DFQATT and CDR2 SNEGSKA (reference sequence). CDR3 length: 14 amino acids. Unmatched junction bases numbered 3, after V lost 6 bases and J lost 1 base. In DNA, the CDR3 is TGCAGTGCAAAGACTAGCGGGGGCCAAGAGACCCAGTACTTC. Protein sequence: CSAKTSGGQETQYF.

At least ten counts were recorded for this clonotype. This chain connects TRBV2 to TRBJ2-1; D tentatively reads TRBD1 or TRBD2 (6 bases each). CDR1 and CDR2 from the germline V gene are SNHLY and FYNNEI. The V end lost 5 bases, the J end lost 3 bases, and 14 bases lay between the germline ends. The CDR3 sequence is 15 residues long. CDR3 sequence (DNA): TGTGCCAGCAGTTGGGCCGGGGGCTTCTACAATGAGCAGTTCTTC. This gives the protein CASSWAGGFYNEQFF.

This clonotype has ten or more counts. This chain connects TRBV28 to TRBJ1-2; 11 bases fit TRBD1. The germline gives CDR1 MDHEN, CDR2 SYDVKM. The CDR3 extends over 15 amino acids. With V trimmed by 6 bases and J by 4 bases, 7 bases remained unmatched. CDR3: CASSPRTGGRYGYTF. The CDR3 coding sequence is TGTGCCAGCAGCCCTCGGACAGGGGGCCGCTATGGCTACACCTTC.

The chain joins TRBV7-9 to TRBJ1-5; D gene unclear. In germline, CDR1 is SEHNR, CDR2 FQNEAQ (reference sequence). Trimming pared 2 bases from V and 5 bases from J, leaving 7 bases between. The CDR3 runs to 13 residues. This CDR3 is CASSLLGDQPQHF. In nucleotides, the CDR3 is TGTGCCAGCAGCTTACTTGGGGATCAGCCCCAGCATTTT.

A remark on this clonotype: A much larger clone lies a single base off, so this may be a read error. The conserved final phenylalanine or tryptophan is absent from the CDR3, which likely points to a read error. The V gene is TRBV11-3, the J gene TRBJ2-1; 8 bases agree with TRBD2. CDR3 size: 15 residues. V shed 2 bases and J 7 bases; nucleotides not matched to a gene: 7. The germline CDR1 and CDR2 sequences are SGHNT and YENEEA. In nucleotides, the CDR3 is TGTGCCAGCAGCTTAACTAGCGGCGAGGGGAATGAGCAGTTCTCC. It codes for CASSLTSGEGNEQFS.